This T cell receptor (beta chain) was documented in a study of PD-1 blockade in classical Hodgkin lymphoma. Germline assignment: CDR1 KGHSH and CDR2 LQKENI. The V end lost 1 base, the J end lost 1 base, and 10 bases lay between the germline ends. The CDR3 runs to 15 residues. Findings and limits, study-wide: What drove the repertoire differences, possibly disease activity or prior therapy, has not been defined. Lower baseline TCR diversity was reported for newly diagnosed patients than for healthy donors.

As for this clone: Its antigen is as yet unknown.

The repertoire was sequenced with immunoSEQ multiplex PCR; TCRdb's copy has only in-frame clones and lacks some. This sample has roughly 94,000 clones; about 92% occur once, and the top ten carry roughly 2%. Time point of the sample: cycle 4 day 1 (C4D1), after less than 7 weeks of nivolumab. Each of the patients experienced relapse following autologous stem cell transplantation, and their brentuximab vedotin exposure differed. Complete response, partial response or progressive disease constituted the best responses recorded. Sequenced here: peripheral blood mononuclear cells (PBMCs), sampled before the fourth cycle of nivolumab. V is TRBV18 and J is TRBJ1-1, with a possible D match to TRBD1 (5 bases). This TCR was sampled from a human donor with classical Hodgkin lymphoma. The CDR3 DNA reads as TGTGCCAGCTCACCACTGGGGGGACCGAACACTGAAGCTTTCTTT. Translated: CASSPLGGPNTEAFF.